A single sample gave rise to the 22 T cell receptor beta chains below, sequenced in a study of cytomegalovirus exposure and HLA in healthy donors. Use of 60 Vbeta and 13 Jbeta primers characterized the PCR. Here immunoSEQ multiplex PCR was the method, and the copy in TCRdb shows in-frame clones only, minus some. Here the sample spans about 130,000 clones, under 80% being singletons. Sequenced sample: PBMCs. All receptors derive from a man aged 18 to 29 in good health and CMV-seropositive.

The rearrangement joins TRBV9 to TRBJ2-1, with 7 bases that match TRBD2. CDR1 and CDR2 from the germline V gene are SGDLS and YYNGEE. The CDR3 contains 16 residues. J lost 0 bases, V lost 6 bases, and 9 bases had no gene match. The CDR3 DNA is TGTGCCAGCAACCCCCTGAGCGGGGCCTCCTACAATGAGCAGTTCTTC. It encodes CASNPLSGASYNEQFF.

As concerns this clone: Sequence at one end of the junction differs from germline and may be a read error. The chain recombines TRBV5-4 with TRBJ2-7, with D perhaps given as TRBD1 or TRBD2 (5 bases each). Germline loops: CDR1 SGHNT, CDR2 YYREEE (reference sequence). The CDR3 sequence is 13 residues long. The CDR3 DNA reads as TGTGCCAACAGCTTGAGGGGTTTGGGGGAGCAGTACTTC. It is translated as CANSLRGLGEQYF.

This clone was seen a single time. The chain has TRBV14 and TRBJ2-3; weak D call: TRBD1 (6 bases). The CDR3 consists of 17 residues. From germline, CDR1 is SGHDN and CDR2 FVKESK. V was trimmed by 3 bases and J by 6 bases, leaving 22 bases between them. The CDR3 DNA reads as TGTGCCAGCAGCCACCCCCGAGAGGGCCCAAGGGGGGATACGCAGTATTTT. This translates into CASSHPREGPRGDTQYF.

The genes are TRBV20-1 and TRBJ1-1; weak D call: TRBD1 (5 bases). The V and J ends lost 2 bases and 11 bases respectively, with 12 bases between them. This CDR3 region has 11 residues. CDR1 DFQATT and CDR2 SNEGSKA come from the germline V gene (reference sequence). Here the CDR3 DNA reads TGCAGTGCTAGATTCCAGGGAAGGGCTTTCTTT. Amino acid sequence: CSARFQGRAFF.

The rearrangement uses TRBV9 and TRBJ2-5; tentatively, D is TRBD2 (6 bases). V dropped 0 bases and J dropped 1 base, with 7 bases sitting between them. The CDR3 runs to 14 residues. CDR1 is SGDLS, CDR2 YYNGEE, per germline. The CDR3 here is CASSVEGLQETQYF. CDR3 DNA sequence: TGTGCCAGCAGCGTAGAGGGACTCCAAGAGACCCAGTACTTC.

This chain uses TRBV27 with TRBJ2-2, with unresolved D. The ends were cut back, 2 bases at V and 3 bases at J, with 7 bases in the middle. CDR3 size: 14 residues. The germline V gene encodes CDR1 MNHEY and CDR2 SMNVEV (reference sequence). The CDR3 spells CASSLRVYTGELFF. In nucleotides, the CDR3 is TGTGCCAGCAGTTTAAGAGTCTACACCGGGGAGCTGTTTTTT.

The chain joins TRBV2 to TRBJ2-1; TRBD1 agrees at 10 bases. CDR1 and CDR2 (germline): SNHLY, FYNNEI. Trimming removed 10 bases from V and 4 bases from J; junction bases left unmatched: 4. This CDR3 has 13 amino acids. The CDR3 here is CATRDRGYNEQFF. The CDR3 DNA sequence: TGTGCCACTCGGGACAGGGGTTACAATGAGCAGTTCTTC.

The gene calls are TRBV4-3 and TRBJ2-7, with unresolved D. Germline-derived CDR1 and CDR2 are LGHNA and YSLEER. CDR3 length: 14 residues. Deletions cut 0 bases from V and 3 bases from J, with 9 bases between. CDR3 bases: TGCGCCAGCAGCCAAGACGTCCGCAGCTACGAGCAGTACTTC. Amino acid sequence: CASSQDVRSYEQYF.

The chain combines TRBV6-5 with TRBJ1-1; 7 nucleotides line up with TRBD1. This CDR3 comprises 11 residues. With V trimmed by 8 bases and J by 10 bases, 7 bases remained unmatched. The V gene's germline CDR1 is MNHEY and CDR2 SVGAGI. CDR3 region: CASGTELGAFF. The CDR3 DNA sequence: TGTGCCAGCGGGACAGAACTTGGAGCTTTCTTT.

This clone was picked up one time. V usage is TRBV5-1 and J usage is TRBJ2-1, with TRBD2 as a possible D gene (5 bases). CDR3 size: 15 residues. V lost 0 bases and J 8 bases, leaving 15 bases between the germline ends. Germline CDR1 reads SGHRS; CDR2 reads YFSETQ. The CDR3: CASSLVFVERDEQFF. CDR3 bases: TGCGCCAGCAGCTTGGTCTTCGTGGAGAGGGATGAGCAGTTCTTC. The whole variable domain, remainder taken from reference TRBV5-1 and TRBJ2-1, is KAGVTQTPRYLIKTRGQQVTLSCSPISGHRSVSWYQQTPGQGLQFLFEYFSETQRNKGNFPGRFSGRQFSNSRSEMNVSTLELGDSALYLCASSLVFVERDEQFFGPGTRLTVL.

V and J are TRBV7-2 and TRBJ1-5; a possible D gene is TRBD1 (6 bases). V was trimmed by 1 base and J by 4 bases, leaving 8 bases between them. The CDR3 is made up of 14 amino acids. Per germline, CDR1 SGHTA and CDR2 FQGNSA. The CDR3 here is CASSLGTANQPQHF. DNA of the CDR3: TGTGCCAGCAGCTTAGGGACAGCTAATCAGCCCCAGCATTTT.

This chain links TRBV12-5 with TRBJ2-1; D perhaps matches TRBD1 (5 bases). V lost 6 bases and J lost 4, with 16 bases in between. The CDR3 runs to 15 residues. CDR1 is LGHNT and CDR2 is FRNRAP in the germline V gene. The CDR3 region is CASGLETAAYNEQFF. DNA of the CDR3: TGTGCTAGTGGCCTGGAGACAGCAGCTTACAATGAGCAGTTCTTC.

A few counts support this clone. This CDR3 is CASSLSGGYEQYF. The CDR3 bases are TGTGCCAGCAGCTTATCGGGAGGCTACGAGCAGTACTTC. This chain connects TRBV7-9 to TRBJ2-7, with 7 bases aligning to TRBD2. From germline, CDR1 is SEHNR and CDR2 FQNEAQ (reference sequence). The length of the CDR3 is 13 residues. J lost 3 bases, V lost 2 bases, and 1 base had no gene match.

The rearrangement uses TRBV6-1 and TRBJ1-2; D may be TRBD1 (5 bases). CDR3 length: 13 residues. The V gene's germline CDR1 is MNHNS and CDR2 SASEGT. Trimming pared 7 bases from V and 2 bases from J, leaving 11 bases between. CDR3 region: CASTKDRNYGYTF. CDR3 sequence (DNA): TGTGCCAGCACCAAAGACAGAAACTATGGCTACACCTTC.

The count of this clone is one. V is TRBV5-1 and J is TRBJ2-1, with 7 bases fitting TRBD1. The germline V gene has CDR1 SGHRS and CDR2 YFSETQ. With V trimmed by 3 bases and J by 1 base, 4 bases remained unmatched. CDR3 length: 15 amino acids. The CDR3, as DNA: TGCGCCAGCAGCTCACAGGGGAGTTCCTACAATGAGCAGTTCTTC. Residues: CASSSQGSSYNEQFF.

The chain employs TRBV2 and TRBJ2-7; perhaps TRBD1 as D (6 bases). The CDR3 covers 13 residues. Germline V gene sequence: CDR1 SNHLY, CDR2 FYNNEI. Deletions cut 7 bases from V and 1 base from J, with 11 bases between. The CDR3 loop reads CASTWDNSYEQYF. The CDR3 coding sequence is TGTGCCAGCACCTGGGACAATTCCTACGAGCAGTACTTC.

The rearrangement joins TRBV5-4 to TRBJ1-1; 10 positions agree with TRBD1. The CDR3 is 15 amino acids. Trimming removed 7 bases from V and 0 bases from J; junction bases left unmatched: 6. Germline CDR1 and CDR2: SGHNT and YYREEE (reference sequence). The CDR3 coding sequence is TGTGCCAGCTTAGGGGACAGGGGACTGAACACTGAAGCTTTCTTT. It is translated as CASLGDRGLNTEAFF.

The V call is TRBV10-3, the J call TRBJ2-1, with D hard to call. The V gene's germline CDR1 is ENHRY and CDR2 SYGVKD. This CDR3 is built from 13 residues. Trimming took off 2 bases at V and 6 bases at J, with 8 bases between the two ends. This chain's CDR3 is CAISELSANEQFF. CDR3 nucleotides: TGTGCCATCAGTGAGCTAAGTGCCAATGAGCAGTTCTTC.

This clone was counted once. The V and J genes are TRBV27 and TRBJ1-5, with D possibly TRBD1 on 6 matching bases. Trimming shortened V by 5 bases and J by 6 bases, and 26 bases separated the two germline ends. The germline CDR1 and CDR2 sequences are MNHEY and SMNVEV (reference sequence). The CDR3 has 18 residues. The CDR3 coding sequence is TGTGCCAGCAGTCCCGACAACAGGGTCTTTAGTCCTCGTCAGCCCCAGCATTTT. Amino acid sequence: CASSPDNRVFSPRQPQHF.

The rearrangement links TRBV11-3 to TRBJ2-3; 12 bases fit TRBD2. The CDR3 covers 17 residues. Germline trimming cut 1 base from V and 3 bases from J; bases unmatched to any gene: 5. CDR1 is SGHNT, CDR2 YENEEA, per germline. The CDR3 DNA reads TGTGCCAGCAGCTTAGGGACTAGCGGGGAAGGGACAGATACGCAGTATTTT. It yields the protein CASSLGTSGEGTDTQYF. Based on the CDR3 plus reference TRBV11-3 and TRBJ2-3, the full variable domain is EAGVVQSPRYKIIEKKQPVAFWCNPISGHNTLYWYLQNLGQGPELLIRYENEEAVDDSQLPKDRFSAERLKGVDSTLKIQPAELGDSAVYLCASSLGTSGEGTDTQYFGPGTRLTVL.

The V and J genes are TRBV18 and TRBJ2-5; perhaps TRBD1 as D (5 bases). The CDR3 sequence is 14 residues long. Germline-derived CDR1 and CDR2 are KGHSH and LQKENI. V was trimmed by 6 bases and J by 7 bases, leaving 18 bases between them. In nucleotides, the CDR3 is TGTGCCAGCTCCCCCTTCGAGACAGTGGGGACCCAGTACTTC. Residues: CASSPFETVGTQYF.

V is TRBV9 and J is TRBJ2-1; tentative D call: TRBD2 (7 bases). Per the germline V gene, CDR1 is SGDLS and CDR2 is YYNGEE. The CDR3 covers 15 residues. Between the trimmed V and J ends, which lost 0 bases and 4 bases, there was a span of 11 bases. The CDR3 DNA reads as TGTGCCAGCAGCGTAGTAGGGGGGGGGTACAATGAGCAGTTCTTC. Translating gives CASSVVGGGYNEQFF.